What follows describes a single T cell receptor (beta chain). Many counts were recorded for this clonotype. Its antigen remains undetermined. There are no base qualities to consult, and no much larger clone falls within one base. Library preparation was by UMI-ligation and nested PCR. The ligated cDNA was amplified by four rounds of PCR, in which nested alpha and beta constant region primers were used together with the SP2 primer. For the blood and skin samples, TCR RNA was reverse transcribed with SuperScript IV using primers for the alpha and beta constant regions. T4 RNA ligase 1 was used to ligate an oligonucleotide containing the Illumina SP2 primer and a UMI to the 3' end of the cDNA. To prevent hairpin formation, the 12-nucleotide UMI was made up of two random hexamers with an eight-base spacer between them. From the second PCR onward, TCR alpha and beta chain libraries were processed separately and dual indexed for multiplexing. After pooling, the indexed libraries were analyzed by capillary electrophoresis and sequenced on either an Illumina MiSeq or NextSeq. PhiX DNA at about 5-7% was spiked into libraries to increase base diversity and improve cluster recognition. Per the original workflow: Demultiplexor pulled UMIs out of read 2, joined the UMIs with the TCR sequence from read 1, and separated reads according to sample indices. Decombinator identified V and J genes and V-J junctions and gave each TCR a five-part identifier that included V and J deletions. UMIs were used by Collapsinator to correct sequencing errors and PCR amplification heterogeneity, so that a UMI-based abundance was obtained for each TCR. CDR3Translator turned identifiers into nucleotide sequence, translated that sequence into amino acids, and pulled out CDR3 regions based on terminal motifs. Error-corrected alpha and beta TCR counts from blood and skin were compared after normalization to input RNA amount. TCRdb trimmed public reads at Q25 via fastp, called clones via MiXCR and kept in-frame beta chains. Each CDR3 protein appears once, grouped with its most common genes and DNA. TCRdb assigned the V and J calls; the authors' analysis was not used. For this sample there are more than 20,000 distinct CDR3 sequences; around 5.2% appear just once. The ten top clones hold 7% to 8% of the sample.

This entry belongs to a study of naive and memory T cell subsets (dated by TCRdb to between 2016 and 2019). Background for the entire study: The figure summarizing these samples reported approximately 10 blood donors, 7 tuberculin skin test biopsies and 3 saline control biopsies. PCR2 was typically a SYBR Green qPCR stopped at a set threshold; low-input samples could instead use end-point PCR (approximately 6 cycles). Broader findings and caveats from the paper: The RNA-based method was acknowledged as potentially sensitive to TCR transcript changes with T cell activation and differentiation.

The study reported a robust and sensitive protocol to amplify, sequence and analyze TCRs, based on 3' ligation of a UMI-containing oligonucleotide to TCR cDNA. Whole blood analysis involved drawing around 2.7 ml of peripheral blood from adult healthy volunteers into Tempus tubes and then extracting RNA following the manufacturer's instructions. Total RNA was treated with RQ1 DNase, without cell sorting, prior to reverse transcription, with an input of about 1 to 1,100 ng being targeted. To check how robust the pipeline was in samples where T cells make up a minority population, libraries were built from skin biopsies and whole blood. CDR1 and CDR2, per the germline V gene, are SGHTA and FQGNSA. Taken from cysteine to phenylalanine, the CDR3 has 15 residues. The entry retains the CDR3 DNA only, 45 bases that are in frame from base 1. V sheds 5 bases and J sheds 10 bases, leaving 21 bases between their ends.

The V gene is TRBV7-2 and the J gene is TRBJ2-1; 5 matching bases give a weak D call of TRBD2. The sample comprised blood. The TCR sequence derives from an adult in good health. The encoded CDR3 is CASSLGSTSLGEQFF. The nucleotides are TGTGCCAGCAGCCTGGGGAGTACCTCCCTCGGGGAGCAGTTCTTC.